This T cell receptor beta chain was sequenced in a study of beta chain features in type 1 diabetes (dated by TCRdb to the late 2010s). At the level of the whole study: Patients and healthy donors did not differ in mean age, gender distribution, total cell number or subset yield. A total of about 110,000,000 sorted cells were examined across all samples, and a strong correlation was observed between cell number per subset and RNA yield. In the study, recently diagnosed type 1 diabetes patients and matched healthy donors were compared on the TCRB repertoires of their sorted circulating CD4+ T cell subsets. Regulatory and stem cell-like memory subsets were obtained from only 8 patients and roughly 8 healthy donors, while naive and central memory subsets were obtained from all 28 donors. What the research found in general, with its limitations: In all four CD4+ subsets, TCRB CDR3 length was moderately but significantly shorter in type 1 diabetes patients. Because cDNA was sequenced instead of genomic DNA, activated cells with high expression could be over-represented, although the groups did not differ in activation or CD3 levels. Fewer insertions and more nucleotide deletions at VDJ recombination sites were observed in patients with type 1 diabetes, implying thymic rearrangement abnormalities. HLA sub-analyses involved small numbers of individuals, so any influence of HLA type on TCRB rearrangement remained unresolved. PCR might favor shorter templates, but patient and control samples were amplified and corrected together, so any skew would affect both groups equally. The naive, central memory and regulatory TCRB repertoires appeared to resemble one another more closely among patients than among healthy donors.

The germline V gene specifies MNHNS as CDR1 and SASEGT as CDR2. Spanning cysteine to phenylalanine, the CDR3 consists of 15 amino acids. Of the read, only the CDR3 DNA is kept; its 45 bases are in frame from base 1. V loses 2 bases at its end and J loses 5 bases; junction bases beyond the gene matches: 6. Each donor gave one peripheral blood draw, around 100 mL on average, collected into heparinised tubes. A BD FACSAria II was used to sort naive, central memory, regulatory and stem cell-like memory CD4+ T cells with a panel that included CD45RO, CCR7, CD25, CD127, CD95 and CD27. All sorted populations exceeded 95% purity. Right away, PBMCs were isolated by Lymphoprep density gradient centrifugation and were stained directly, with no culture step. Samples were stained and sorted in pairs, with one healthy donor and one patient per experiment, so that batch effects were minimized. The entire isolated RNA was reverse transcribed using the High Capacity cDNA Reverse Transcription Kit, and thus expressed TCRB transcripts were sequenced. Deep immunoSEQ sequencing was applied to naive, central memory and regulatory T cell samples, giving an average of roughly 3.5 million total reads per sample. After sorted cells were lysed in RLT buffer, RNA was extracted with DNase-treated RNeasy Micro or Mini kits, with the choice depending on cell number. Each cell subset was processed on its own to prevent cross-contamination, while patient and healthy donor samples were processed together. The immunoSEQ multiplex PCR was used to amplify TCRB sequences from cDNA, yielding 87-bp fragments that span the CDR3 region. Sequencing of the amplicons was done on the Illumina HiSeq platform. On the study's bioinformatics: Synthetic template baselines were used to correct PCR bias computationally, reads within Hamming distance 2 were collapsed, and singletons that could not be merged were discarded. Reads were aligned to IMGT to assign V, D and J genes, CDR3 length, and insertions or deletions at six rearrangement sites. Within each subset, clonotype counts were normalized to sorted cell number, after which true diversity and Gini coefficients were computed with the tcR R package. The overlap coefficient, calculated on TCRB nucleotide sequences, was used to quantify repertoire sharing. Out-of-frame TCRB sequences from naive cells were analyzed to stand in for the pre-selection repertoire. As stored in TCRdb, this immuneACCESS dataset retains in-frame rearrangements with V and J assigned. A fraction of the clones does not appear; measured against another copy, unresolved V genes explain less than half of the discrepancy, and the remainder lacks a known reason. That table supplies the V and J calls and clone size; D and trimming were determined from the DNA. This sample comprises about 340,000 clones, roughly 12% of them detected only once. Of the sample, about 0.015% is held by the ten largest clones.

The table lists this clone with a few counts. Its antigen specificity is not known. There are no base qualities to consult, and no much larger clone falls within one base. Sequencing was carried out using naive CD4+ T cells from blood. What this sample's cell subset or site label stands for: true naive CD4+ T cells. This receptor chain uses TRBV6-1 and TRBJ2-7; TRBD1 matches 10 bases in the middle. The clonotype originates from a woman aged 18-35 years with type 1 diabetes. The nucleotides read TGTGCCAGCAGTGAATTCTGGGACAGGGGTAACGAGCAGTACTTC. Its protein product is CASSEFWDRGNEQYF.